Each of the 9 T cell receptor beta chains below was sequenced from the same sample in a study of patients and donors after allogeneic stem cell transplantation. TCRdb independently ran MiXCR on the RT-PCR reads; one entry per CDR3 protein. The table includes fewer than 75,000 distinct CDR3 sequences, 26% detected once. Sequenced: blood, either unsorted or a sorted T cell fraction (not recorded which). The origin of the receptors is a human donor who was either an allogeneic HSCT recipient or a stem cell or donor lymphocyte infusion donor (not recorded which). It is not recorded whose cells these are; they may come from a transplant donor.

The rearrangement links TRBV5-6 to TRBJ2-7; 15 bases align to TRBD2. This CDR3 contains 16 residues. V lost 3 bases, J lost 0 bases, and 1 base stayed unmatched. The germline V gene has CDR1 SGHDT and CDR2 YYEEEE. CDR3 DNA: TGTGCCAGCAGCTGGGGACTAGCGGGGGGCTCCTACGAGCAGTACTTC. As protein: CASSWGLAGGSYEQYF. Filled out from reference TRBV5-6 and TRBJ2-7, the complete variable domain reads DAGVTQSPTHLIKTRGQQVTLRCSPKSGHDTVSWYQQALGQGPQFIFQYYEEEERQRGNFPDRFSGHQFPNYSSELNVNALLLGDSALYLCASSWGLAGGSYEQYFGPGTRLTVT.

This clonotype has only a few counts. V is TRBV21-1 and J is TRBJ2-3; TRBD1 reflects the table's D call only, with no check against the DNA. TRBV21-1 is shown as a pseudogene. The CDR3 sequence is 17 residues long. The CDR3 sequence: CASSKENTGDCTDTQYF. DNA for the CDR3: TGTGCCAGCAGCAAGGAAAATACAGGGGACTGCACAGATACGCAGTATTTT.

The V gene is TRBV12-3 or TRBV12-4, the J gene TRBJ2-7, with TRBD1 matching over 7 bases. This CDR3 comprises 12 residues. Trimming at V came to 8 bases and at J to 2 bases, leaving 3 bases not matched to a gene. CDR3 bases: TGTGCCAGCCGACAGGGCCCCTACGAGCAGTACTTC. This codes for CASRQGPYEQYF.

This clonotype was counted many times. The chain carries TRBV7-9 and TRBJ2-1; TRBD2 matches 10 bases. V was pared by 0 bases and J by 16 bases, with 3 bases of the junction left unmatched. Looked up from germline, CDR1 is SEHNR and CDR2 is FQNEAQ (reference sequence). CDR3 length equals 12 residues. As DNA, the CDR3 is TGTGCCAGCAGCTTAGCACTAGCGGGAAATTTCTTC. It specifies CASSLALAGNFF.

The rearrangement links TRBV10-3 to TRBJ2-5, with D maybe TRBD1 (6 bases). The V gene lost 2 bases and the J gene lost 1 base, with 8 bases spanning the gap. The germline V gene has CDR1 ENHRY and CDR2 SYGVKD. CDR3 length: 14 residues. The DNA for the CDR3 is TGTGCCATCAGTGAGGACAGGTTCCAAGAGACCCAGTACTTC. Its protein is CAISEDRFQETQYF.

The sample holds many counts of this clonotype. CDR3 in amino acids: CASSGAGGPWNTEAFF. The CDR3 nucleotides read TGTGCCAGCAGTGGGGCCGGGGGTCCTTGGAACACTGAAGCTTTCTTT. This sequence joins TRBV6-1 and TRBJ1-1, with a weak D call TRBD1 (5 bases). V shed 4 bases and J shed 1 base, with 16 bases lying between them. Per the germline V gene, CDR1 is MNHNS and CDR2 is SASEGT. The CDR3 covers 16 residues.

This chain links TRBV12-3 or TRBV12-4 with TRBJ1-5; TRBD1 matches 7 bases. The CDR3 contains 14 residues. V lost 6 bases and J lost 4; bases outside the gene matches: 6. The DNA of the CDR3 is TGTGCCAGCAGGGCCAACAGGGGTAATCAGCCCCAGCATTTT. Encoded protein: CASRANRGNQPQHF.

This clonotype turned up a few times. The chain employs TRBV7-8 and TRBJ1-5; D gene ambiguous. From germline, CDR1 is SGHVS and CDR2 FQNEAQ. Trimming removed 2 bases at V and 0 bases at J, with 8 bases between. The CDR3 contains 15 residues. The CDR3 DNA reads TGTGCCAGCAGCTTAAGGCGTTATAGCAATCAGCCCCAGCATTTT. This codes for CASSLRRYSNQPQHF.

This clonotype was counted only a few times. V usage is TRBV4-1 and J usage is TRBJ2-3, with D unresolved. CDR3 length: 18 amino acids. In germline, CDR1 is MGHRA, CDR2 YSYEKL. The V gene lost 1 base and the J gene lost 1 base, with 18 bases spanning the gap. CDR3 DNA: TGCGCCAGCAGCCAAGTCCGATGGCAGCCGGCCGGCACAGATACGCAGTATTTT. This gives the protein CASSQVRWQPAGTDTQYF.